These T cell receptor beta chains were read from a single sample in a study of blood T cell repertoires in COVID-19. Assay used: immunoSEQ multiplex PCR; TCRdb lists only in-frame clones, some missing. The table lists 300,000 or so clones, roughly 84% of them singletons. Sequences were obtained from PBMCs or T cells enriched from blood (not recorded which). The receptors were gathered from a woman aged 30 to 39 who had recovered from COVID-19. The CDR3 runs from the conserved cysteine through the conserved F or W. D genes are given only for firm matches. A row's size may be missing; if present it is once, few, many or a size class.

CASKLAGVSHEQYF | TGCGCCAGCAAGCTAGCGGGGGTGAGTCACGAGCAGTACTTC | . | TRBJ2-7 | TRBV5-1 | TRBD2
CASFGTAPGEQYF | TGTGCCAGTTTCGGGACAGCCCCGGGAGAGCAGTACTTC | . | TRBJ2-7 | TRBV2 | TRBD1
CATKKRGGYEQYF | TGTGCCACGAAAAAACGGGGGGGGTACGAGCAGTACTTC | . | TRBJ2-7 | TRBV12-3/TRBV12-4 | TRBD2
CASSLGDRANTGELFF | TGTGCCAGCAGCTTAGGGGACAGAGCGAACACCGGGGAGCTGTTTTTT | . | TRBJ2-2 | TRBV7-9 | TRBD1
CASSLVGRGKNSPLHF | TGTGCCAGCAGCTTGGTCGGGAGGGGGAAAAATTCACCCCTCCACTTT | . | TRBJ1-6 | TRBV5-5 | .
CASSLVGQPNTEAFF | TGTGCCAGCAGCTTAGTCGGACAACCTAACACTGAAGCTTTCTTT | . | TRBJ1-1 | TRBV7-2 | .
CATLAGSPYEQYF | TGTGCCACCCTGGCGGGGTCCCCCTACGAGCAGTACTTC | . | TRBJ2-7 | TRBV10-3 | .
CASSWTRQGVREQYF | TGTGCCAGCAGCTGGACCCGACAGGGCGTTCGCGAGCAGTACTTC | once | TRBJ2-7 | TRBV5-6 | TRBD1
CASRQPGTGAGDGYTF | TGTGCCAGCAGGCAACCAGGGACAGGGGCCGGAGATGGCTACACCTTC | few | TRBJ1-2 | TRBV27 | TRBD1
CATSRGQGGGYTF | TGTGCCACCAGCAGGGGACAGGGGGGTGGCTACACCTTC | . | TRBJ1-2 | TRBV15 | TRBD1
CASSQDSLGHRYGYTF | TGTGCCAGCAGCCAAGATTCTTTAGGACACCGCTATGGCTACACCTTC | . | TRBJ1-2 | TRBV3-1/TRBV3-2 | .
CASSSFPGTAFYGYTF | TGTGCCAGCAGTTCGTTCCCCGGGACAGCCTTCTATGGCTACACCTTC | . | TRBJ1-2 | TRBV27 | TRBD1
CASSLDPGSSPPYGYTF | TGTGCCAGCAGCTTAGACCCGGGGAGCTCGCCCCCCTATGGCTACACCTTC | . | TRBJ1-2 | TRBV11-2 | .
CASSLFNEQYF | TGTGCCAGCAGCCTATTCAACGAGCAGTACTTC | . | TRBJ2-7 | TRBV5-5 | .
CASSLPQGSYNEQFF | TGTGCCAGCAGCCTGCCACAGGGATCCTACAATGAGCAGTTCTTC | . | TRBJ2-1 | TRBV7-8 | .
CASSGTENEKLFF | TGTGCCAGTAGTGGGACAGAGAATGAAAAACTGTTTTTT | . | TRBJ1-4 | TRBV19 | TRBD1
CASSSRDRATGEAFF | TGTGCCAGCAGCAGCCGGGACAGGGCGACGGGTGAAGCTTTCTTT | . | TRBJ1-1 | TRBV5-8 | TRBD1
CASSGWGGRETQYF | TGTGCCAGCAGCGGGTGGGGGGGCCGCGAGACCCAGTACTTC | few | TRBJ2-5 | TRBV9 | .
CATSRTQGRDTGELFF | TGTGCCACCAGCAGGACGCAGGGGAGGGACACCGGGGAGCTGTTTTTT | . | TRBJ2-2 | TRBV15 | .
CASSSGTSPTSVRNEQFF | TGTGCCAGTAGTTCAGGGACTAGCCCCACTAGCGTTCGGAATGAGCAGTTCTTC | . | TRBJ2-1 | TRBV19 | TRBD2
CASSLAGGFSYNEQFF | TGCGCCAGCAGCCTAGCGGGGGGATTCTCCTACAATGAGCAGTTCTTC | . | TRBJ2-1 | TRBV5-1 | TRBD2
CASSPGWNTDTQYF | TGTGCCAGTAGTCCAGGGTGGAACACAGATACGCAGTATTTT | . | TRBJ2-3 | TRBV19 | .
CASTEKGLPNYGYTF | TGTGCCAGCACCGAAAAGGGGCTTCCTAACTATGGCTACACCTTC | . | TRBJ1-2 | TRBV7-9 | .
CASSLNLVRLLGTGKTYEQYF | TGTGCCAGCAGTTTAAATTTGGTCCGTTTGCTCGGGACAGGGAAAACCTACGAGCAGTACTTC | once | TRBJ2-7 | TRBV28 | TRBD1